A selection of T cell receptor beta chains follows, all from one sample in a study of blood T cell repertoires in COVID-19. Sequenced by immunoSEQ multiplex PCR; TCRdb stores in-frame clones only, minus some. The table records around 370,000 clones, around 90% of them present only once. The sample was PBMCs or T cells enriched from blood (not recorded which). Receptors were obtained from a woman younger than 35 who had recovered from COVID-19. Both conserved end residues are part of each CDR3. D genes are given only for firm matches. Only part of the rows carry a size: once, few, many, or a class if the clone is expanded.

-,TRBJ2-1,TRBV24-1,-,CATSAVHGGTYYNEQFF,TGTGCCACCAGTGCTGTCCACGGCGGCACCTACTACAATGAGCAGTTCTTC
-,TRBJ2-7,TRBV30,TRBD1,CAWSVLDRSYEQYF,TGTGCCTGGAGTGTACTGGACAGGTCCTACGAGCAGTACTTC
-,TRBJ2-5,TRBV29-1,TRBD1,CSTLGTEETQYF,TGCAGCACCCTAGGGACAGAAGAGACCCAGTACTTC
few,TRBJ1-6,TRBV6-5,-,CASSYESRSPLHF,TGTGCCAGCAGTTACGAAAGCCGTTCACCCCTCCACTTT
once,TRBJ2-5,TRBV11-1,TRBD2,CASTQEAAGEETQYF,TGTGCCAGCACCCAGGAGGCAGCGGGGGAAGAGACCCAGTACTTC
-,TRBJ1-2,TRBV14,-,CASSNSLIANYGYTF,TGTGCCAGCAGCAATAGTCTCATAGCTAACTATGGCTACACCTTC
-,TRBJ2-2,TRBV7-9,TRBD1,CASSLTGAFTGELFF,TGTGCCAGCAGCTTGACAGGGGCCTTCACCGGGGAGCTGTTTTTT
few,TRBJ1-5,TRBV6-5,TRBD1,CASRRGQGKGQPQHF,TGTGCCAGCAGACGCGGACAGGGAAAAGGGCAGCCCCAGCATTTT
-,TRBJ2-3,TRBV20-1,-,CSASSAAITSTDTQYF,TGCAGTGCTAGTAGTGCGGCCATAACTAGCACAGATACGCAGTATTTT
-,TRBJ1-5,TRBV5-1,TRBD1,CASSVQGDQPQHF,TGCGCCAGCAGCGTGCAGGGGGATCAGCCCCAGCATTTT
once,TRBJ2-7,TRBV2,-,CASSSPRLVSEQYF,TGTGCCAGCAGTTCCCCTCGACTAGTTAGTGAGCAGTACTTC
-,TRBJ2-2,TRBV7-3,TRBD1,CASSLSLSDRGTGELFF,TGTGCCAGCAGCTTATCCTTGAGTGACAGGGGGACCGGGGAGCTGTTTTTT
-,TRBJ2-2,TRBV5-1,-,CASSPGWGRWTGELFF,TGCGCCAGCAGCCCCGGTTGGGGGCGGTGGACCGGGGAGCTGTTTTTT
-,TRBJ1-6,TRBV19,TRBD1,CASKTGGISPLHF,TGTGCCAGCAAAACAGGGGGCATTTCACCCCTCCACTTT
-,TRBJ1-5,TRBV2,TRBD1,CASVQGVDSNQPQHF,TGTGCCAGCGTGCAGGGGGTAGATAGCAATCAGCCCCAGCATTTT
-,TRBJ2-1,TRBV7-3,-,CASSSSLGEQFF,TGTGCCAGCAGCTCCTCCCTAGGTGAGCAGTTCTTC
-,TRBJ2-2,TRBV30,TRBD2,CAWRVSGGNTGELFF,TGTGCCTGGAGGGTATCGGGAGGGAACACCGGGGAGCTGTTTTTT
-,TRBJ2-1,TRBV13,TRBD2,CASSWPSGGASNEQFF,TGTGCCAGCAGCTGGCCTAGCGGGGGGGCCAGTAATGAGCAGTTCTTC
-,TRBJ2-3,TRBV7-3,TRBD2,CASSLGSGGVADTQYF,TGTGCCAGCAGCTTAGGTAGCGGGGGGGTAGCCGATACGCAGTATTTT
-,TRBJ1-1,TRBV19,-,CASSSGLNTEAFF,TGTGCCAGTAGTTCAGGACTTAACACTGAAGCTTTCTTT
-,TRBJ1-2,TRBV19,TRBD1,CASSGTEFYGYTF,TGTGCCAGTAGTGGGACAGAGTTTTATGGCTACACCTTC
-,TRBJ2-1,TRBV9,-,CASSVDTWAANEQFF,TGTGCCAGCAGCGTAGATACCTGGGCAGCCAATGAGCAGTTCTTC
-,TRBJ2-3,TRBV5-6,-,CASSLAYRELTDTQYF,TGTGCCAGCAGCTTGGCATACAGGGAACTCACAGATACGCAGTATTTT
-,TRBJ1-3,TRBV30,-,CAWSYGSRGSSGNTIYF,TGTGCCTGGAGCTATGGTTCCAGGGGTTCGTCTGGAAACACCATATATTTT
-,TRBJ1-2,TRBV30,-,CAWMTARTYGYTF,TGTGCCTGGATGACAGCGCGTACGTATGGCTACACCTTC
-,TRBJ1-1,TRBV7-3,-,CASSQVGGGTEAFF,TGTGCCAGCAGCCAAGTCGGGGGAGGCACTGAAGCTTTCTTT
-,TRBJ1-2,TRBV7-9,-,CASSLSPGVNYGYTF,TGTGCCAGCAGCTTGTCCCCCGGGGTTAACTATGGCTACACCTTC
-,TRBJ2-1,TRBV25-1,TRBD1,CASSRGGISYNEQFF,TGTGCCAGCAGTCGAGGGGGCATATCCTACAATGAGCAGTTCTTC
-,TRBJ2-1,TRBV5-1,-,CASSMDLGGEQFF,TGCGCCAGCAGCATGGACCTAGGAGGTGAGCAGTTCTTC
-,TRBJ2-2,TRBV7-9,TRBD2,CASSLKGLAGFYTGELFF,TGTGCCAGCAGCTTAAAGGGACTAGCGGGTTTTTACACCGGGGAGCTGTTTTTT
-,TRBJ1-4,TRBV12-2,-,CASRPPRGYTSREKLFF,TGTGCAAGTCGCCCCCCCAGGGGCTATACATCACGTGAAAAACTGTTTTTT
-,TRBJ1-3,TRBV29-1,-,CSGREGGNTIYF,TGCAGCGGACGGGAGGGAGGAAACACCATATATTTT
-,TRBJ1-4,TRBV27,TRBD1,CASRTGANEKLFF,TGTGCCAGTAGGACAGGGGCGAATGAAAAACTGTTTTTT
-,TRBJ2-1,TRBV7-9,TRBD2,CAGLTSGGAWEQFF,TGTGCCGGACTTACTAGCGGGGGGGCCTGGGAGCAGTTCTTC
-,TRBJ2-4,TRBV13,-,CASSYSTGYGKNIQYF,TGTGCCAGCAGCTACTCCACAGGGTACGGCAAAAACATTCAGTACTTC
-,TRBJ2-7,TRBV28,TRBD2,CASRKRRVLAGGSYEQYF,TGTGCCAGCAGGAAGAGAAGAGTTCTAGCGGGGGGATCCTACGAGCAGTACTTC
few,TRBJ2-7,TRBV19,-,CASTSGYEQYF,TGTGCCAGTACCTCGGGTTACGAGCAGTACTTC
-,TRBJ1-6,TRBV19,-,CASSPKSSYNSPLHF,TGTGCCAGTAGTCCTAAAAGCTCCTATAATTCACCCCTCCACTTT
-,TRBJ2-7,TRBV29-1,-,CSVEARNRVDHEQYF,TGCAGCGTTGAAGCACGTAACAGGGTGGACCACGAGCAGTACTTC
-,TRBJ1-1,TRBV6-4,TRBD1,CASSFDRGTEAFF,TGTGCCAGCAGTTTCGACAGGGGCACTGAAGCTTTCTTT
-,TRBJ2-7,TRBV20-1,-,CSLASSYEQYF,TGCAGTCTAGCCAGTTCCTACGAGCAGTACTTC
-,TRBJ2-2,TRBV30,TRBD1,CASQGVGELFF,TGTGCATCCCAGGGGGTCGGGGAGCTGTTTTTT
-,TRBJ1-6,TRBV6-5,-,CASSSPAGLQDSPLHF,TGTGCCAGCAGTTCACCCGCAGGGCTCCAGGATTCACCCCTCCACTTT